This T cell receptor (beta chain) was identified during a study of monozygotic twins with inflammatory bowel disease. Overall study results and limits: Researchers report that IBD patients shared fewer clonotypes with others than healthy twins, especially amid disease activity. Varying immunosuppressive regimens may have increased patient repertoire variability. IBD patients displayed reduced TCRbeta diversity (inverse Simpson) when set against healthy co-twins.

Turning to this clonotype: The antigen remains undetermined.

TCRalpha and TCRbeta cDNA went through two nested PCRs of approximately 16 and 10 cycles. TCRdb reprocessed the 5' RACE reads and stores each CDR3 protein as one record, lacking DNA. The sample includes about 210,000 distinct CDR3 sequences. The sequenced sample was blood. The receptor comes from a human donor with ulcerative colitis or Crohn's disease, or a healthy co-twin of an affected twin (not recorded which).

Here the CDR3 reads CASSPRGSQETQYF. The chain recombines TRBV25-1 with TRBJ2-5; with no DNA, the TCRdb D assignment of TRBD1 cannot be verified. Germline assignment: CDR1 MGHDK and CDR2 SYGVNS. The CDR3 totals 14 residues.